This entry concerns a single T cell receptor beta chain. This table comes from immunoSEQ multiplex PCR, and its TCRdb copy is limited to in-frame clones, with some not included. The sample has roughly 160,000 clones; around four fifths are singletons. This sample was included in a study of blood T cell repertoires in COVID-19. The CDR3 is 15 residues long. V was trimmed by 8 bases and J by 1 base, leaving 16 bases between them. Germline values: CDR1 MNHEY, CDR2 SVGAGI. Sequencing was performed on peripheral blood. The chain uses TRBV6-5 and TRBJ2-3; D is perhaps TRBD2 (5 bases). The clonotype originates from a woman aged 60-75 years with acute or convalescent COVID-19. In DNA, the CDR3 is TGTGCCAGCTCCACCGGGGAGACCCGCACAGATACGCAGTATTTT. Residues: CASSTGETRTDTQYF.